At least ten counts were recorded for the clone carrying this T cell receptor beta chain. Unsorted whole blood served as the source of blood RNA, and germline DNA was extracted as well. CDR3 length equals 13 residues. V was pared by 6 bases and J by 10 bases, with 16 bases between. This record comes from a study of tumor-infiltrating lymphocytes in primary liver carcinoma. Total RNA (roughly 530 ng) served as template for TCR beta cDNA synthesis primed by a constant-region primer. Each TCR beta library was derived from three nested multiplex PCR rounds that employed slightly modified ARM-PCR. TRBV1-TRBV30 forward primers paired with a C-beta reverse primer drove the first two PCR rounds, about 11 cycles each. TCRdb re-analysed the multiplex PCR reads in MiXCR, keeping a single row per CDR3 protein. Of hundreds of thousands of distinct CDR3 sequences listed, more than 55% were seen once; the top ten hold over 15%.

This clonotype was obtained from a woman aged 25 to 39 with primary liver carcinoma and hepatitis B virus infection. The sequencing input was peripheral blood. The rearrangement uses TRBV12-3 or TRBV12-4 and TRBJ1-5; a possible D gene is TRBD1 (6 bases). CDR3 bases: TGTGCCAGCAGCGAAACCCCGGGACAACCCCAGCATTTT. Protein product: CASSETPGQPQHF.